This record looks at one T cell receptor (beta chain) sequence and its context. The germline CDR1 and CDR2 sequences are MDHEN and SYDVKM. This CDR3 spans 15 amino acids. V was cut by 7 bases and J by 2 bases, with 18 bases left in between. As for time point: blood 4 weeks post-SBRT, at nephrectomy. Treatment reported: 15 Gy SBRT to primary tumor, nephrectomy 4 weeks later. This renal cell carcinoma was of the clear cell type. The data belong to a study of radiation and T cells in renal cell carcinoma. Clones were read by immunoSEQ multiplex PCR, and TCRdb kept only the in-frame ones, dropping some. Among about 73,000 clones listed, 75% to 90% were seen once.

The receptor's source is a woman aged 60-75 years with renal cell carcinoma. This specimen was blood, taken from a patient whose treatment included radiotherapy and nephrectomy. This chain uses TRBV28 with TRBJ2-7; D is unresolved. CDR3 amino acids: CASNRNTPITYEQYF. CDR3 nucleotide sequence: TGTGCCAGCAACAGAAACACTCCTATTACCTACGAGCAGTACTTC. Complete variable domain (other parts from reference TRBV28 and TRBJ2-7): DVKVTQSSRYLVKRTGEKVFLECVQDMDHENMFWYRQDPGLGLRLIYFSYDVKMKEKGDIPEGYSVSREKKERFSLILESASTNQTSMYLCASNRNTPITYEQYFGPGTRLTVT.